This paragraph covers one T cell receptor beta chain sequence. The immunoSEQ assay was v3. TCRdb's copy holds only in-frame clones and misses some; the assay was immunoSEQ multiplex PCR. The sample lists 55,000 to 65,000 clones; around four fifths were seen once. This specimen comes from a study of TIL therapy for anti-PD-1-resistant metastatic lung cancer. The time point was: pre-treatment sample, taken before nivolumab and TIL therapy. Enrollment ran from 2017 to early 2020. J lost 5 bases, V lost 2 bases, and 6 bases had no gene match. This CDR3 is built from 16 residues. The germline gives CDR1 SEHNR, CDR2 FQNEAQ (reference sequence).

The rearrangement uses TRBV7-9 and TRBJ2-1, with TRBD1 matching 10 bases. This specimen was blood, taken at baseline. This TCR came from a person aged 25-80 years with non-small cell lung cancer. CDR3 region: CASSLMGQGMDNEQFF. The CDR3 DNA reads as TGTGCCAGCAGCTTAATGGGACAGGGGATGGACAATGAGCAGTTCTTC.